These 30 T cell receptor beta chains were sequenced from one sample in a study of Graves' ophthalmopathy and Graves' hyperthyroidism. RNA transcripts provided the template for amplifying TCR beta CDR3 regions. Following a first-round RT-PCR that used HTBI primers, a second-round multiplex PCR was carried out. MiXCR, applied by TCRdb to the multiplex PCR reads, yields one record per CDR3 protein. The table shows hundreds of thousands of distinct CDR3 sequences, with approximately 40% occurring only once. The sample was peripheral blood. Source of these receptors: an adult man with Graves' ophthalmopathy.

This clonotype occurred a few times. V and J are TRBV20-1 and TRBJ1-1, with 7 bases that match TRBD1. This CDR3 contains 15 residues. From germline, CDR1 is DFQATT and CDR2 SNEGSKA (reference sequence). The V segment lost 0 bases and the J segment 1 base; nucleotides outside the gene matches: 5. This CDR3 is CSARDLGQQNTEAFF. The CDR3 DNA is TGCAGTGCTAGAGATTTGGGACAGCAGAACACTGAAGCTTTCTTT.

This clonotype was picked up a small number of times. The J gene is TRBJ1-1, the V gene TRBV5-1, with D perhaps matching TRBD1 (6 bases). The germline CDR1 and CDR2 sequences are SGHRS and YFSETQ. The ends were cut back, 4 bases at V and 3 bases at J, with 13 bases in the middle. This CDR3 contains 14 residues. The CDR3 here is CASSLLRTDTEAFF. The CDR3 DNA reads TGCGCCAGCAGCCTCCTCCGGACAGACACTGAAGCTTTCTTT.

As to this clonotype: The junction differs from germline at one of its ends, possibly a read error. J is TRBJ2-7 and V is TRBV2, with 13 bases aligning to TRBD2. In germline, CDR1 is SNHLY, CDR2 FYNNEI. This CDR3 has 16 residues. The chain's CDR3 is CASSARTSGSIYEQYF. The CDR3 DNA reads TGCGCCAGCAGCGCGAGGACTAGCGGGAGTATCTACGAGCAGTACTTC. The whole variable domain, filled in from reference TRBV2 and TRBJ2-7, reads EPEVTQTPSHQVTQMGQEVILRCVPISNHLYFYWYRQILGQKVEFLVSFYNNEISEKSEIFDDQFSVERPDGSNFTLKIRSTKLEDSAMYFCASSARTSGSIYEQYFGPGTRLTVT.

This clonotype was picked up many times. The CDR3 DNA reads as TGTGCCAGCAGCCGGGGACAGGGAAATACACCCCTCCACTTT. Amino acids: CASSRGQGNTPLHF. This chain connects TRBV7-9 to TRBJ1-6; TRBD1 matches at 9 bases. This CDR3 is 14 amino acids long. Germline V gives CDR1 SEHNR, CDR2 FQNEAQ (reference sequence). J was trimmed by 11 bases and V by 5 bases; bases with no gene match: 7.

The table lists this clonotype with a few counts. J is TRBJ1-4 and V is TRBV5-8; D remains ambiguous. The CDR3 length is 14 residues. V dropped 3 bases and J dropped 10 bases, with 16 bases sitting between them. Germline V gene sequence: CDR1 SGHTS, CDR2 YDEGEE. The CDR3 DNA sequence: TGTGCCAGCAGCTCCGGGATCGGGCACCCAAAACTGTTTTTT. Translation: CASSSGIGHPKLFF.

Ten or more counts support this clonotype. This chain uses TRBV10-3 with TRBJ1-6; 8 bases match TRBD1. CDR1 is ENHRY, CDR2 SYGVKD, per germline. The CDR3 has 14 amino acids. With V trimmed by 3 bases and J by 7 bases, 2 bases remained unmatched. CDR3 in amino acids: CAISDGQGNSPLHF. CDR3 DNA: TGTGCCATCAGTGATGGACAGGGCAATTCACCCCTCCACTTT.

This clonotype came up a few times. The J gene is TRBJ2-5, the V gene TRBV11-2; 9 bases align to TRBD1. The V gene end was trimmed by 4 bases and the J gene end by 4 bases; junction bases not matched to a gene: 4. The CDR3 extends over 14 amino acids. Per germline, CDR1 SGHAT and CDR2 FQNNGV. The CDR3 reads CASSSRTGVETQYF. For the CDR3, the DNA is TGTGCCAGCAGCTCGCGGACAGGGGTAGAGACCCAGTACTTC.

This clonotype has a handful of counts. This rearrangement joins TRBV7-9 to TRBJ2-7, with D tentatively TRBD2 (5 bases). Germline V lookup: CDR1 SEHNR, CDR2 FQNEAQ (reference sequence). Trimming shortened V by 3 bases and J by 3 bases, and 15 bases separated the two germline ends. This CDR3 has 15 amino acids. The CDR3 DNA follows: TGTGCCAGCAGCTTGGACCCATCCGGGAACTACGAGCAGTACTTC. Encoded protein: CASSLDPSGNYEQYF.

This clonotype was counted ten times or more. V usage is TRBV10-1 and J usage is TRBJ2-5; possible D gene TRBD2, 5 bases. Germline V gene lookup returns CDR1 WNHNN and CDR2 SYGVQD (reference sequence). With 6 bases removed from V and 5 bases from J, the gap between germline ends came to 13 bases. The CDR3 extends over 13 amino acids. CDR3 bases: TGCGCCAGCAGCGCCACGAGAGGGGAGACCCAGTACTTC. Protein product: CASSATRGETQYF.

With respect to this clonotype: The junction does not match germline at one end; this may be a read error. The J gene is TRBJ1-5, the V gene TRBV24-1, with 12 bases identical to TRBD1. Germline loops: CDR1 KGHDR, CDR2 SFDVKD. The CDR3 runs to 16 residues. The CDR3 DNA is TGTGCCAGCAGTTACTCGAGGGGACAGGGGGCTCAGCCCCAGCATTTT. It yields the protein CASSYSRGQGAQPQHF.

The chain has TRBV19 and TRBJ1-1; possible D gene TRBD1, 6 bases. This CDR3 has 15 residues. V was pared by 1 base and J by 5 bases, with 14 bases between. Germline lookup yields CDR1 LNHDA and CDR2 SQIVND (reference sequence). DNA of the CDR3: TGTGCCAGTAGTATAGTCCGTACAGGGAGTACTGAAGCTTTCTTT. This sequence encodes CASSIVRTGSTEAFF. The complete variable domain, with remaining parts taken from reference TRBV19 and TRBJ1-1, reads DGGITQSPKYLFRKEGQNVTLSCEQNLNHDAMYWYRQDPGQGLRLIYYSQIVNDFQKGDIAEGYSVSREKKESFPLTVTSAQKNPTAFYLCASSIVRTGSTEAFFGQGTRLTVV.

This clonotype was recorded a few times. The chain joins TRBV20-1 to TRBJ1-6; tentatively, D is TRBD1 (6 bases). V was trimmed by 2 bases and J by 8 bases, leaving 10 bases between them. Germline V gives CDR1 DFQATT, CDR2 SNEGSKA (reference sequence). The CDR3 is made up of 13 amino acids. The CDR3 nucleotides are TGCAGTGCTAGAAACAGGGATCATTCACCCCTCCACTTT. Protein sequence: CSARNRDHSPLHF.

The chain couples TRBV29-1 to TRBJ1-2, with D uncertain. CDR1 is SQVTM, CDR2 ANQGSEA, per germline. The CDR3 loop spans 18 amino acids. V was pared by 0 bases and J by 4 bases, with 24 bases between. DNA of the CDR3: TGCAGCGTTGAAGATGTGAGAACCTCTCGACGGAGCTCCTATGGCTACACCTTC. This gives the protein CSVEDVRTSRRSSYGYTF.

The gene calls are TRBV20-1 and TRBJ2-5; 13 positions match TRBD2. Germline CDR1 reads DFQATT; CDR2 reads SNEGSKA (reference sequence). The CDR3 runs to 14 residues. The V and J ends lost 5 bases and 6 bases, in that order; junction bases with no gene match: 6. The CDR3 DNA is TGCAGTGCTTGGACTAGCGGGAGTGTGCAGACCCAGTACTTC. Residues: CSAWTSGSVQTQYF.

This rearrangement joins TRBV29-1 to TRBJ2-5; D is perhaps TRBD1 (6 bases). The germline CDR1 and CDR2 sequences are SQVTM and ANQGSEA. This CDR3 is built from 13 residues. Trimming removed 3 bases at V and 2 bases at J, with 10 bases between. The DNA of the CDR3 is TGCAGCGTTGATCAGGGGCCTCAAGAGACCCAGTACTTC. Amino acid sequence: CSVDQGPQETQYF.

This clonotype was recorded only once. The chain recombines TRBV20-1 with TRBJ2-2; 7 nucleotides align to TRBD1. V was clipped by 5 bases and J by 1 base; unmatched bases: 7. CDR3 length: 15 residues. The germline V gene has CDR1 DFQATT and CDR2 SNEGSKA (reference sequence). The CDR3 DNA sequence: TGCAGTGCTCCGGACAGGTTGATGAACACCGGGGAGCTGTTTTTT. This codes for CSAPDRLMNTGELFF.

This clonotype was recorded only once. The chain links TRBV6-1 to TRBJ1-1; unclear D gene. From germline, CDR1 is MNHNS and CDR2 SASEGT. Trimming left V 1 base short and J 5 bases short, with 8 bases between. The CDR3 extends over 13 amino acids. The CDR3 here is CASSEVTRTEAFF. CDR3 DNA: TGTGCCAGCAGTGAAGTGACCAGAACTGAAGCTTTCTTT.

This chain links TRBV7-3 with TRBJ1-1; a possible D gene is TRBD1 (5 bases). The CDR3 sequence is 17 residues long. Germline V lookup: CDR1 SGHTA, CDR2 FQGTGA. With 5 bases removed from V and 0 bases from J, the gap between germline ends came to 19 bases. The chain's CDR3 is CASSRKARDSLNTEAFF. The CDR3 nucleotides read TGTGCCAGCAGCCGGAAGGCGCGAGACAGCTTGAACACTGAAGCTTTCTTT. Drawing the rest from reference TRBV7-3 and TRBJ1-1, the complete variable domain is GAGVSQTPSNKVTEKGKYVELRCDPISGHTALYWYRQSLGQGPEFLIYFQGTGAADDSGLPNDRFFAVRPEGSVSTLKIQRTERGDSAVYLCASSRKARDSLNTEAFFGQGTRLTVV.

This clonotype has more than one count but fewer than ten. The J gene is TRBJ2-5, the V gene TRBV20-1, with 8 bases that match TRBD1. There are 15 residues in the CDR3. Germline loops: CDR1 DFQATT, CDR2 SNEGSKA (reference sequence). Losses at the gene ends were 3 bases for V and 2 bases for J; bases not matched to a gene: 8. The DNA of the CDR3 is TGCAGTGCTAGTTCGTCAGGGGGCGGGCAAGAGACCCAGTACTTC. It is translated as CSASSSGGGQETQYF.

To note about this clonotype: One end of the junction fails to match germline, which may point to a read error. The chain links TRBV10-3 to TRBJ2-5, with D perhaps TRBD1 or TRBD2 (5 bases each). This CDR3 contains 14 residues. Looked up from germline, CDR1 is ENHRY and CDR2 is SYGVKD. DNA of the CDR3: TGTGCCAGCAGTGAAGACAGTTGGGGGGAGACCCAGTACTTC. Protein product: CASSEDSWGETQYF.

This clonotype was counted only a few times. CDR3 in DNA: TGTGCCAGCAGCGCGGGGAGAAGGGGAGCTAACTATGGCTACACCTTC. It yields the protein CASSAGRRGANYGYTF. This chain uses TRBV7-2 with TRBJ1-2; D is perhaps TRBD1 (5 bases). The germline CDR1 and CDR2 sequences are SGHTA and FQGNSA. V lost 5 bases, J lost 0 bases, and 16 bases lay in between. This CDR3 contains 16 residues.

This clonotype was seen repeatedly, ten times or more. The gene calls are TRBV29-1 and TRBJ2-7; D may match TRBD1 or TRBD2 (5 bases each). Trimming left V 4 bases short and J 9 bases short, with 13 bases between. CDR1 and CDR2 (germline): SQVTM, ANQGSEA. The length of the CDR3 is 11 residues. The CDR3 region is CSVGDGATQYF. In DNA form, the CDR3 reads TGCAGCGTTGGGGACGGTGCGACGCAGTACTTC.

The rearrangement links TRBV30 to TRBJ2-7; TRBD1 matches at 9 bases. The junction had 6 bases not matched to a gene; V was cut back by 4 bases and J by 5 bases. The CDR3 loop spans 13 amino acids. The germline V gene has CDR1 GTSNPN and CDR2 SVGIG (reference sequence). The CDR3 loop reads CAWTGQGSNEQYF. DNA of the CDR3: TGTGCCTGGACAGGACAGGGGAGCAACGAGCAGTACTTC.

The sample holds a few counts of this clonotype. The chain recombines TRBV20-1 with TRBJ1-4; D is uncertain. Germline V CDR1 and CDR2: DFQATT, SNEGSKA (reference sequence). V lost 6 bases, J lost 7 bases, and 18 bases lay in between. The CDR3 totals 14 residues. The CDR3 DNA is TGCAGTGCCATCGACGCAGCGTTAGGTGAAAAACTGTTTTTT. As protein: CSAIDAALGEKLFF.

In this sample, this clonotype turned up a few times. J is TRBJ1-1 and V is TRBV19; the D gene is possibly TRBD1 (5 bases). With 6 bases removed from V and 8 bases from J, the gap between germline ends came to 13 bases. CDR1 is LNHDA and CDR2 is SQIVND in the germline V gene (reference sequence). The length of the CDR3 is 12 residues. The CDR3 spells CASRDQGVEAFF. The DNA for the CDR3 is TGTGCCAGTAGGGACCAGGGTGTGGAAGCTTTCTTT.

On this clonotype itself: A much larger clone lies a single base off, so this may be a read error. The J gene is TRBJ1-2, the V gene TRBV10-3; the D is unclear. The germline V gene encodes CDR1 ENHRY and CDR2 SYGVKD. The CDR3 runs to 12 residues. The ends were cut back, 8 bases at V and 4 bases at J, with 11 bases in the middle. The CDR3 is CAICLGGYGYTF. The CDR3 coding sequence is TGTGCCATCTGCCTGGGTGGCTATGGCTACACCTTC.

V is TRBV2 and J is TRBJ2-7; 7 bases are shared with TRBD2. Germline-derived CDR1 and CDR2 are SNHLY and FYNNEI. The ends lost 8 bases at V and 3 bases at J; junction bases unmatched: 10. This CDR3 has 14 residues. CDR3 DNA: TGTGCCAGCTCCGGAGCGGGAAAAGTCTACGAGCAGTACTTC. Amino acids: CASSGAGKVYEQYF.

The V and J genes are TRBV3-1 and TRBJ1-2, with D hard to call. The length of the CDR3 is 14 residues. V gave up 1 base and J gave up 2 bases, with 8 bases separating them. CDR1 is LGHDT and CDR2 is YNNKEL in the germline V gene (reference sequence). The CDR3 loop reads CASSQGGSNYGYTF. The CDR3, as DNA: TGTGCCAGCAGCCAAGGAGGTTCCAACTATGGCTACACCTTC. Full variable domain (remainder filled in from reference TRBV3-1 and TRBJ1-2): DTAVSQTPKYLVTQMGNDKSIKCEQNLGHDTMYWYKQDSKKFLKIMFSYNNKELIINETVPNRFSPKSPDKAHLNLHINSLELGDSAVYFCASSQGGSNYGYTFGSGTRLTVV.

This chain connects TRBV7-2 to TRBJ2-7; 8 nucleotides align to TRBD1. The CDR3 runs 16 residues. Per germline, CDR1 SGHTA and CDR2 FQGNSA. V was clipped by 1 base and J by 5 bases; unmatched bases: 10. CDR3 protein: CASSLVHSGQGHEQYF. Here the CDR3 DNA reads TGTGCCAGCAGCTTAGTTCATAGCGGACAGGGCCACGAGCAGTACTTC.

This clonotype was observed many times. The J gene is TRBJ2-7, the V gene TRBV20-1; D unresolved. Germline V CDR1 and CDR2: DFQATT, SNEGSKA (reference sequence). V lost 5 bases and J 1 base, leaving 6 bases between the germline ends. The CDR3 is made up of 11 amino acids. CDR3 amino acids: CSAWGSYEQYF. In DNA, the CDR3 is TGCAGTGCTTGGGGTTCCTACGAGCAGTACTTC.